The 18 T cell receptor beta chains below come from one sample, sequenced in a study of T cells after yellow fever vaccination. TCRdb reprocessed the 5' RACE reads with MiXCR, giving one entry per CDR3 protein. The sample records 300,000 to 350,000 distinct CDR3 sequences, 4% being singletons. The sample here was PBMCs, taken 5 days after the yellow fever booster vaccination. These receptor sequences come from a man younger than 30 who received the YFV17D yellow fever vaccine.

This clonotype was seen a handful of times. Written as DNA, the CDR3 is TGCGCCAGCAGCCCCCAGGTGGGCCGCACAGATACGCAGTATTTT. It specifies CASSPQVGRTDTQYF. The J gene is TRBJ2-3, the V gene TRBV4-3, with D unclear. V dropped 4 bases and J dropped 1 base, with 12 bases sitting between them. Germline assignment: CDR1 LGHNA and CDR2 YSLEER. CDR3 length equals 15 residues.

CDR3 DNA: TGTGCCAGCAGCCGAAAGGGGGTCGCCACTGAAGCTTTCTTT. This translates into CASSRKGVATEAFF. The J gene is TRBJ1-1, the V gene TRBV7-9, with D maybe TRBD1 (6 bases). Germline V lookup: CDR1 SEHNR, CDR2 FQNEAQ (reference sequence). This CDR3 is 14 amino acids long. Trimming pared 5 bases from V and 4 bases from J, leaving 14 bases between.

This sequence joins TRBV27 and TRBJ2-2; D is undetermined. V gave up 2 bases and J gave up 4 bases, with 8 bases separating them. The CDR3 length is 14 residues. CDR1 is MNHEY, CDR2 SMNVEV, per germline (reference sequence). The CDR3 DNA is TGTGCCAGCAGTTTAAACCCATTCACCGGGGAGCTGTTTTTT. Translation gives CASSLNPFTGELFF.

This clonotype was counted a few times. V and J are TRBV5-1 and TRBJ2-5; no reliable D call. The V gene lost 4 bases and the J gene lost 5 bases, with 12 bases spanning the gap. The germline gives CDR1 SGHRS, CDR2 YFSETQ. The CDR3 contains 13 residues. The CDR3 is CASSNAPGETQYF. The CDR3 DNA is TGCGCCAGCAGCAACGCTCCTGGGGAGACCCAGTACTTC.

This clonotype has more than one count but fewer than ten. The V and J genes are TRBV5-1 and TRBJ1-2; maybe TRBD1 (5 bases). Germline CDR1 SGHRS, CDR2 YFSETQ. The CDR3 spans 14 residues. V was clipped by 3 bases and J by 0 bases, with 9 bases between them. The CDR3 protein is CASSWDFANYGYTF. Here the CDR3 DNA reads TGCGCCAGCAGCTGGGACTTTGCTAACTATGGCTACACCTTC.

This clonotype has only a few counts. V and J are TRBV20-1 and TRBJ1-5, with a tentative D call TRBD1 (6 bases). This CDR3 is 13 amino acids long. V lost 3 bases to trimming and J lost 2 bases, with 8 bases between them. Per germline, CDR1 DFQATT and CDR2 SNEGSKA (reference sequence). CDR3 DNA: TGCAGTGCTAGGCCAGGGGGCAATCAGCCCCAGCATTTT. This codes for CSARPGGNQPQHF.

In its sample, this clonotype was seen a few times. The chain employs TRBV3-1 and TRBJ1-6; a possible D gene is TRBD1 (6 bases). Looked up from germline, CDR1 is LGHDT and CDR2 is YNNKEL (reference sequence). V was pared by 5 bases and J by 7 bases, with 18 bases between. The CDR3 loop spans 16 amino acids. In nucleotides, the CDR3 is TGTGCCAGCAGCGGTAAAAACAGGGCAACCAATTCACCCCTCCACTTT. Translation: CASSGKNRATNSPLHF.

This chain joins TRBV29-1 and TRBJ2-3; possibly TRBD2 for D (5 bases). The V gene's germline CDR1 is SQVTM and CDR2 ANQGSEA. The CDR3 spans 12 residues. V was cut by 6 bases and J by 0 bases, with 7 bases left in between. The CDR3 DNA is TGCAGCGTCGGGAAGAGCACAGATACGCAGTATTTT. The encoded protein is CSVGKSTDTQYF.

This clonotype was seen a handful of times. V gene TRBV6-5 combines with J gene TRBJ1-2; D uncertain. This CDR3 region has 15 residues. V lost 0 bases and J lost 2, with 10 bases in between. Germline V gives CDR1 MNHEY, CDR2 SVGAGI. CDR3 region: CASSYSSLMNYGYTF. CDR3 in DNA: TGTGCCAGCAGTTACTCGAGTCTTATGAACTATGGCTACACCTTC.

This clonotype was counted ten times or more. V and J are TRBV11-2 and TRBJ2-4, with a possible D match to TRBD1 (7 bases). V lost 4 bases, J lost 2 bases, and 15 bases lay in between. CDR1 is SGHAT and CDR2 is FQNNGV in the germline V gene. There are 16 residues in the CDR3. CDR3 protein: CASSSGGIVSKNIQYF. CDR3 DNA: TGTGCCAGCAGCTCAGGGGGGATCGTCTCCAAAAACATTCAGTACTTC.

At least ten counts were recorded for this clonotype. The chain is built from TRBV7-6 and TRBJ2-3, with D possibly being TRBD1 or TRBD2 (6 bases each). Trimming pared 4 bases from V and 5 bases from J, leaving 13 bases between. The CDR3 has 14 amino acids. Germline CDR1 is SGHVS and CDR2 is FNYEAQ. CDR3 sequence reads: CASSWAGGGDTQYF. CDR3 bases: TGTGCCAGCAGCTGGGCAGGAGGGGGAGATACGCAGTATTTT.

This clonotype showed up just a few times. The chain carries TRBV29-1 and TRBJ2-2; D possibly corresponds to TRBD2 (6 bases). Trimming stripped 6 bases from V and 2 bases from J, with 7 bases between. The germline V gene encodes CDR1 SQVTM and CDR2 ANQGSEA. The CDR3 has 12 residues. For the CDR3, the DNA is TGCAGCGTCGGGACTAACACCGGGGAGCTGTTTTTT. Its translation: CSVGTNTGELFF.

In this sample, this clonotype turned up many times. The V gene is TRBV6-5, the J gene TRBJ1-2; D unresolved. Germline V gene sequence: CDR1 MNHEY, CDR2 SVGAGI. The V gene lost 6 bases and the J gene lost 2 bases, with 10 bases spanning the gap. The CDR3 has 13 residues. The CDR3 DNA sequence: TGTGCCAGCAGCCCCCGGGAAAACTATGGCTACACCTTC. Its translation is CASSPRENYGYTF.

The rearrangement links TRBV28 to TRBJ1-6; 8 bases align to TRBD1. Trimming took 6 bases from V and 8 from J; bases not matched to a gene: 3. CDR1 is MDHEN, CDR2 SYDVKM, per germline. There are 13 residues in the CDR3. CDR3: CASRLQGDSPLHF. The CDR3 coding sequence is TGTGCCAGCAGATTACAGGGGGATTCACCCCTCCACTTT.

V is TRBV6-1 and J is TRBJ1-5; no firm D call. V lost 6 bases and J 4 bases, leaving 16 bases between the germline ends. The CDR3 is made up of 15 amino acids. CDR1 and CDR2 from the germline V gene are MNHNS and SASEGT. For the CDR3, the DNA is TGTGCCAGCAGGGACCGTCTGGTCCCTAATCAGCCCCAGCATTTT. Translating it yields CASRDRLVPNQPQHF.

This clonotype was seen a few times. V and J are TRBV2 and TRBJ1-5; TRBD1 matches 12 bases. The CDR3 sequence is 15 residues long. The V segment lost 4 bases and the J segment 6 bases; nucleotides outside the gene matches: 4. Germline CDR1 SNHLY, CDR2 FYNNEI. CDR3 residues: CASSVGTGGPQPQHF. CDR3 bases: TGTGCCAGCAGTGTCGGGACAGGGGGCCCTCAGCCCCAGCATTTT. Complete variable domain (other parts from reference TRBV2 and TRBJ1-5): EPEVTQTPSHQVTQMGQEVILRCVPISNHLYFYWYRQILGQKVEFLVSFYNNEISEKSEIFDDQFSVERPDGSNFTLKIRSTKLEDSAMYFCASSVGTGGPQPQHFGDGTRLSIL.

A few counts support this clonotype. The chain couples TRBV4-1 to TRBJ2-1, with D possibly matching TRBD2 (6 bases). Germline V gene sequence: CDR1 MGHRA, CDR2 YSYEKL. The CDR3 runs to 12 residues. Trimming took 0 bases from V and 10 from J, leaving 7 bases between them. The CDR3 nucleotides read TGCGCCAGCAGCCAAGATCTAGCGGAGCAGTTCTTC. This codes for CASSQDLAEQFF.

CDR3 loop: CAWDGTAGEKLFF. For the CDR3, the DNA is TGTGCCTGGGACGGGACAGCGGGCGAAAAACTGTTTTTT. The V call is TRBV30, the J call TRBJ1-4, with 7 bases identical to TRBD1. Looked up from germline, CDR1 is GTSNPN and CDR2 is SVGIG (reference sequence). With 5 bases clipped from V and 8 bases from J, the junction kept 8 bases outside the gene matches. The CDR3 totals 13 residues.